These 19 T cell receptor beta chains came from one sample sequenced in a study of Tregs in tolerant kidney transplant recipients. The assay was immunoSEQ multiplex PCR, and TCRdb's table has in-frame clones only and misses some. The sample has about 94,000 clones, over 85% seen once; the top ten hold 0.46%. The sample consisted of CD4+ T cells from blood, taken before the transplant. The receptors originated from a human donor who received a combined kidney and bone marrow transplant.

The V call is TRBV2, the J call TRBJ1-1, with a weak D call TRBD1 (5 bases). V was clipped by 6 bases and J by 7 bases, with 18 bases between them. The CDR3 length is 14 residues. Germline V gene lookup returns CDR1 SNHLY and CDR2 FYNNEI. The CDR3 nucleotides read TGTGCCAGCAGCCCGCGGAGGGGTCTTCGTGAAGCTTTCTTT. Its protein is CASSPRRGLREAFF.

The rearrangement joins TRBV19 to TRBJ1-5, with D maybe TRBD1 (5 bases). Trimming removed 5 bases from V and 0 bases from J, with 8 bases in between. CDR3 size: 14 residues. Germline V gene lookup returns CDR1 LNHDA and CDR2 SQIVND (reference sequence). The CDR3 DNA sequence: TGTGCCAGTAGTTCACAGGTTAGCAATCAGCCCCAGCATTTT. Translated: CASSSQVSNQPQHF. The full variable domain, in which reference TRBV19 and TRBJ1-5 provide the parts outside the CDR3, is DGGITQSPKYLFRKEGQNVTLSCEQNLNHDAMYWYRQDPGQGLRLIYYSQIVNDFQKGDIAEGYSVSREKKESFPLTVTSAQKNPTAFYLCASSSQVSNQPQHFGDGTRLSIL.

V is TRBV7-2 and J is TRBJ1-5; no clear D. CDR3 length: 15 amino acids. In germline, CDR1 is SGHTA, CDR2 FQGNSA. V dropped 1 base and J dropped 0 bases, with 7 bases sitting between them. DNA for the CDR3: TGTGCCAGCAGCTTAGGTCTGTATAGCAATCAGCCCCAGCATTTT. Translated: CASSLGLYSNQPQHF.

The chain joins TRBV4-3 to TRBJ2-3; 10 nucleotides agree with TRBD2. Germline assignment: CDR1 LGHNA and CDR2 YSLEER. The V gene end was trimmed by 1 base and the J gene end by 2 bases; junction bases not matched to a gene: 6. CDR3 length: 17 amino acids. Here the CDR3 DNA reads TGCGCCAGCAGCCAAGCCGGACTAGCGGACACCACAGATACGCAGTATTTT. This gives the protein CASSQAGLADTTDTQYF.

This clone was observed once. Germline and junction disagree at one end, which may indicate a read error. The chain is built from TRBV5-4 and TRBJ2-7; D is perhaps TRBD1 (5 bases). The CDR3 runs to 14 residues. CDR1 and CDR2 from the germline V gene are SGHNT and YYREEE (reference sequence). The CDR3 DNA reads TGTGCCGGCAGCTTGAACTCCAGGGCGTACGAGCAGTACTTC. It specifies CAGSLNSRAYEQYF.

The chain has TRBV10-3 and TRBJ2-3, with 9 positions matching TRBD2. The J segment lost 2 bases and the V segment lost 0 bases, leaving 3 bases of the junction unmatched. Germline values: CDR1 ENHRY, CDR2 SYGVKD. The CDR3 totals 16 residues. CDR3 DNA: TGTGCCATCAGTGAGTCTAGCGGGGGACTCACAGATACGCAGTATTTT. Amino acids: CAISESSGGLTDTQYF.

CDR3 sequence reads: CASSTGHENTGELFF. The CDR3 DNA is TGTGCCAGTAGTACCGGACACGAGAACACCGGGGAGCTGTTTTTT. The J gene is TRBJ2-2, the V gene TRBV19, with D maybe TRBD1 (5 bases). Germline V gives CDR1 LNHDA, CDR2 SQIVND (reference sequence). V lost 4 bases and J lost 1, with 10 bases in between. The CDR3 has 15 residues.

CDR3 protein: CASSLGRRLAGGLETQYF. The CDR3 DNA reads as TGTGCCAGCAGTCTAGGACGGAGACTAGCGGGGGGGCTGGAGACCCAGTACTTC. The rearrangement uses TRBV9 and TRBJ2-5; 14 bases fit TRBD2. Germline CDR1 SGDLS, CDR2 YYNGEE. CDR3 length: 18 residues. Trimming took 5 bases from V and 5 from J; bases not matched to a gene: 14.

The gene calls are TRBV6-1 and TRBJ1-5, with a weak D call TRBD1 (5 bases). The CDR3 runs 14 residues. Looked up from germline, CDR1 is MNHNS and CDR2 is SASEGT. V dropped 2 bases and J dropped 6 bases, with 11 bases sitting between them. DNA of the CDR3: TGTGCCAGCAGTGAAATCAGGGTTGGTCAGCCCCAGCATTTT. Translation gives CASSEIRVGQPQHF.

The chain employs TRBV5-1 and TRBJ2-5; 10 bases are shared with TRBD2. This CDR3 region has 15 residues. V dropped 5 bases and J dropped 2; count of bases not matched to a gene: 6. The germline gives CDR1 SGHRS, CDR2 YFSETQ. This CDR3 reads CASRYLAGVQETQYF. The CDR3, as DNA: TGCGCCAGCAGGTATCTAGCGGGAGTTCAAGAGACCCAGTACTTC.

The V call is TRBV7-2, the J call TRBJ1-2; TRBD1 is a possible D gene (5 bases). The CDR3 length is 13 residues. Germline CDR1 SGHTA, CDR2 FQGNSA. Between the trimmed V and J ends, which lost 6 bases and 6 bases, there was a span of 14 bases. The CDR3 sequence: CASRRQVGDGYTF. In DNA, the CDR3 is TGTGCCAGCAGACGGCAGGTAGGGGATGGCTACACCTTC.

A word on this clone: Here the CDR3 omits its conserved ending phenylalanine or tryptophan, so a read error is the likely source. The CDR3 coding sequence is TGTGCCAGCAGCTTAAGCGGTTATAATTCACCCCTCCACCTT. This encodes CASSLSGYNSPLHL. This rearrangement joins TRBV7-3 to TRBJ1-6; the D is unclear. V lost 1 base, J lost 4 bases, and 5 bases lay in between. Germline CDR1 SGHTA, CDR2 FQGTGA. This CDR3 is 14 amino acids long.

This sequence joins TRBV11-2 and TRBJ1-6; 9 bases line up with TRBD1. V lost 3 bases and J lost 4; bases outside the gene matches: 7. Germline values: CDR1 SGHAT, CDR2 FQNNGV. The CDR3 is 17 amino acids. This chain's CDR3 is CASSFLRQGGYNSPLHF. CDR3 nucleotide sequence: TGTGCCAGCAGCTTTCTACGACAGGGGGGATATAATTCACCCCTCCACTTT. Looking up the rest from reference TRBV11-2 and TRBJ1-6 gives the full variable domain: EAGVAQSPRYKIIEKRQSVAFWCNPISGHATLYWYQQILGQGPKLLIQFQNNGVVDDSQLPKDRFSAERLKGVDSTLKIQPAKLEDSAVYLCASSFLRQGGYNSPLHFGNGTRLTVT.

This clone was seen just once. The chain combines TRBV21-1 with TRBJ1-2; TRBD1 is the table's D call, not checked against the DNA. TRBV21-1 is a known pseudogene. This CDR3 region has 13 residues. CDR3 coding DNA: TGTGCCAAGTTTGTTCGGGACAGCCTATATTACACCTTC. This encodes CAKFVRDSLYYTF.

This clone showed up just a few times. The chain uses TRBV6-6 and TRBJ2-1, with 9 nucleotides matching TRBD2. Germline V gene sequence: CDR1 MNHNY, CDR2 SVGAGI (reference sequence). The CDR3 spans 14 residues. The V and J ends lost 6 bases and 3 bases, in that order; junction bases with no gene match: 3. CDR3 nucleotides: TGTGCCAGCAGGGTAGCGGGGGACTACAATGAGCAGTTCTTC. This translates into CASRVAGDYNEQFF.

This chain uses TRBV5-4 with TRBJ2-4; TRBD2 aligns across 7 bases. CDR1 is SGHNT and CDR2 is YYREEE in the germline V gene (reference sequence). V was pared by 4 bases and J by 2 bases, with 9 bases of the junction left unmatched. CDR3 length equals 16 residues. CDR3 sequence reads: CASSQGGGGTKNIQYF. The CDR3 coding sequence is TGTGCCAGCAGCCAAGGTGGCGGGGGAACCAAAAACATTCAGTACTTC.

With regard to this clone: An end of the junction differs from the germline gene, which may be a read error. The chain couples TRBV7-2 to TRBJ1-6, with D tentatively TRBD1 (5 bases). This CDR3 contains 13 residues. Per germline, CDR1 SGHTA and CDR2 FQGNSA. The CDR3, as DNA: TGTGCCTCCGGGACGGACTATAATTCCCCCCTCCACTTT. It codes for CASGTDYNSPLHF.

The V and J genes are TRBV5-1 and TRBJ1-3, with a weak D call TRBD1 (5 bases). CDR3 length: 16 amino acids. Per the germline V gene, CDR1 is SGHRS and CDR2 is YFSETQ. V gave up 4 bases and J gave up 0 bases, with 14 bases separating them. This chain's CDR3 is CASSPGGLTSGNTIYF. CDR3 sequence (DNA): TGCGCCAGCAGCCCCGGGGGACTCACCTCTGGAAACACCATATATTTT.

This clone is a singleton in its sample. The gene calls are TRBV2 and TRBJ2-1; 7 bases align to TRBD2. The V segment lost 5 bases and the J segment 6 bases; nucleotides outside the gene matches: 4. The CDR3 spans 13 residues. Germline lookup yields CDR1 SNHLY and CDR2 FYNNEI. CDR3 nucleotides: TGTGCCAGCAGTCAAGGACTAGTCAATGAGCAGTTCTTC. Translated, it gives CASSQGLVNEQFF. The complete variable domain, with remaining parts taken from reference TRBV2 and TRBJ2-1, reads EPEVTQTPSHQVTQMGQEVILRCVPISNHLYFYWYRQILGQKVEFLVSFYNNEISEKSEIFDDQFSVERPDGSNFTLKIRSTKLEDSAMYFCASSQGLVNEQFFGPGTRLTVL.